The entry below describes one T cell receptor (beta chain). What it binds is not known. Only in-frame clones appear in the TCRdb table, and some are missing; sequencing was by immunoSEQ multiplex PCR. The data hold under 300,000 clones, with approximately 93% observed a single time. This record belongs to a study of T cell responses to AZD1222 COVID-19 vaccine. Study-wide results and limits: Most donors were white British, females outnumbered males, and clonal diversity was possibly underestimated. CD4 TCRs linked to vaccination spanned spike, dominating at 160-218 and 743-854. After the peak T cell response, and only then, were repertoires sampled.

Sequencing used peripheral blood, obtained on day 0 of AZD1222 vaccination. This receptor was taken from an adult in good health.

Here the CDR3 reads CASNRDSTTGELFF. CDR3 DNA: TGTGCCAGCAACCGAGACTCAACCACCGGGGAGCTGTTTTTT. The rearrangement uses TRBV6-5 and TRBJ2-2; D is uncertain. CDR3 size: 14 residues. V was shortened by 7 bases and J by 4 bases, with 13 bases between the two germline ends. Germline CDR1 and CDR2: MNHEY and SVGAGI.